Listed below are T cell receptor beta chains from one sample, sequenced in a study of CD8 T cells in ankylosing spondylitis. MiXCR, run by TCRdb on the 5' RACE reads, gives a single entry per CDR3 protein. This sample has some 140,000 distinct CDR3 sequences, with roughly 7.7% found just once. Material for sequencing was synovial fluid, either unsorted or a sorted T cell fraction (not recorded which). The receptor source for this set is a male donor with ankylosing spondylitis. Both conserved end residues are part of each CDR3. A D gene is named only where the DNA matches it firmly. Clone size is stated in some rows and not others, as once, few, many or a class when expanded.

>TRBJ2-7|NA|many|TRBV11-2
CASSYLDGAYEQYF
TGTGCCAGCAGTTACCTTGACGGAGCCTACGAGCAGTACTTC
>TRBJ2-1|TRBD2|many|TRBV3-1
CAFRPRSGLAGVSYNEQFF
TGTGCCTTCAGACCTCGATCGGGGCTAGCGGGAGTCTCCTACAATGAGCAGTTCTTC
>TRBJ2-5|TRBD2|NA|TRBV5-1
CASSSSGMYQETQYF
TGCGCCAGCAGCTCTAGCGGAATGTACCAAGAGACCCAGTACTTC
>TRBJ2-7|NA|many|TRBV18
CASSPMAAYEQYF
TGTGCCAGCTCACCAATGGCAGCCTACGAGCAGTACTTC
>TRBJ2-1|NA|NA|TRBV3-1
CASSQETLREQFF
TGTGCCAGCAGCCAAGAAACCTTGCGTGAGCAGTTCTTC
>TRBJ1-1|NA|many|TRBV27
CASIPLWGGGVAEAFF
TGTGCCAGCATCCCCCTCTGGGGAGGTGGGGTCGCTGAAGCTTTCTTT
>TRBJ2-2|TRBD1|few|TRBV11-2
CASSLKGTALNTGELFF
TGTGCCAGCAGCTTAAAAGGGACAGCTCTCAACACCGGGGAGCTGTTTTTT
>TRBJ1-1|TRBD1|many|TRBV7-9
CASSLGGTGETEAFF
TGTGCCAGCAGCTTAGGGGGGACAGGGGAAACTGAAGCTTTCTTT
>TRBJ2-3|NA|many|TRBV15
CATSRDPGPTDTQYF
TGTGCCACCAGCAGAGATCCAGGCCCCACAGATACGCAGTATTTT
>TRBJ1-2|NA|few|TRBV20-1
CSARDPPRYTF
TGCAGTGCTAGAGATCCTCCCCGCTACACCTTC
>TRBJ2-5|NA|many|TRBV7-9
CASSLNVETQYF
TGTGCCAGCAGCTTAAACGTAGAGACCCAGTACTTC
>TRBJ2-7|NA|NA|TRBV7-8
CASSPWGTGIVYEQYF
TGTGCCAGCAGCCCCTGGGGGACGGGAATTGTTTACGAGCAGTACTTC
>TRBJ2-7|NA|NA|TRBV6-6
CASSSGYTYEQYF
TGTGCCAGCAGTAGCGGGTACACCTACGAGCAGTACTTC
>TRBJ2-3|TRBD2|NA|TRBV19
CASTVGGGTDTQYF
TGTGCCAGTACCGTCGGGGGGGGCACAGATACGCAGTATTTT
>TRBJ1-5|NA|many|TRBV20-1
CSATGLYQPQHF
TGCAGTGCTACAGGGCTTTATCAGCCCCAGCATTTT
>TRBJ2-1|TRBD2|few|TRBV20-1
CSILAGGFNEQFF
TGCAGCATACTAGCGGGGGGGTTTAATGAGCAGTTCTTC
>TRBJ1-2|NA|many|TRBV27
CASSLLRGPGGYTF
TGTGCCAGCAGTCTCCTCAGGGGCCCGGGGGGCTACACCTTC
>TRBJ2-7|NA|few|TRBV2
CASGGEQYF
TGTGCCAGCGGAGGGGAGCAGTACTTC
>TRBJ2-7|NA|many|TRBV20-1
CSARGADFYEQYF
TGCAGTGCTAGGGGGGCGGACTTCTACGAGCAGTACTTC
>TRBJ1-2|NA|many|TRBV7-9
CASSLDWVSGDGYTF
TGTGCCAGCAGCTTAGATTGGGTGTCGGGGGACGGCTACACCTTC
>TRBJ1-1|NA|many|TRBV20-1
CSARGGARMNTEAFF
TGCAGTGCTAGGGGGGGGGCCCGAATGAACACTGAAGCTTTCTTT
>TRBJ2-5|TRBD2|many|TRBV5-1
CASSLGAAGGEETQYF
TGCGCCAGCAGCTTGGGTGCGGCGGGAGGGGAAGAGACCCAGTACTTC
>TRBJ1-6|NA|many|TRBV7-9
CASSLMSDNSPLHF
TGTGCCAGCAGCTTAATGTCGGATAATTCACCCCTCCACTTT
>TRBJ1-1|NA|few|TRBV6-2/TRBV6-3
CASRPYTMNTEAFF
TGTGCCAGCAGACCGTACACGATGAACACTGAAGCTTTCTTT
>TRBJ1-1|NA|few|TRBV5-1
CASSFFEGMNTEAFF
TGCGCCAGCAGCTTCTTTGAGGGGATGAACACTGAAGCTTTCTTT
>TRBJ1-5|NA|many|TRBV12-3/TRBV12-4
CASSLGSLSREVQPQHF
TGTGCCAGCAGTCTAGGGAGCCTTTCGAGGGAGGTTCAGCCCCAGCATTTT
>TRBJ2-3|NA|many|TRBV12-3/TRBV12-4
CASSLARSASQYF
TGTGCCAGCAGTTTAGCGAGAAGCGCTTCGCAGTATTTT
>TRBJ2-5|NA|NA|TRBV27
CASSITPAGTQYF
TGTGCCAGCAGCATAACGCCCGCGGGGACCCAGTACTTC